This paragraph covers one T cell receptor beta chain sequence. This sample is drawn from a study of healthy donors' naive CD4 and CD8 T cells. The CDR3 has 17 residues. Germline V gives CDR1 SGHDN, CDR2 FVKESK. The germline V and J ends were trimmed by 5 bases and 6 bases, with 26 bases remaining between them. Starting from around 500 ng of total RNA, TCR libraries were made with linear amplification. TCRdb processed the reads anew with MiXCR; each CDR3 protein has one entry. The data contain about 180,000 distinct CDR3 sequences, around 74% of them seen just once; the ten biggest clones take up approximately 2.5%.

This rearrangement joins TRBV14 to TRBJ2-7; tentatively, D is TRBD1 or TRBD2 (5 bases each). The source material was naive CD4+ and CD8+ T cells sorted from blood, pooled from several donors. This receptor was identified in a pool of human donors in good health; the sample pools cells from several healthy donors. DNA for the CDR3: TGTGCCAGCAGCTCCCAACTATCCGGGACCATTATTGGCGAGCAGTACGTC. This encodes CASSSQLSGTIIGEQYV.